A selection of T cell receptor beta chains follows, all from one sample in a study of blood T cell repertoires in COVID-19. Data came from immunoSEQ multiplex PCR; TCRdb stores just in-frame clones and leaves some out. The table has a few hundred thousand clones, 88% seen once. The sample was PBMCs or T cells enriched from blood (not recorded which). These receptors were obtained from a woman aged 40 to 50 who had been exposed to COVID-19. CDR3s include the opening cysteine and the closing phenylalanine or tryptophan. D genes are given only for firm matches. Only part of the rows carry a size: once, few, many, or a class if the clone is expanded.

CDR3aa	CDR3nt	abundance	v_gene	d_gene	j_gene
CASFPLTGSNYGYTF	TGTGCCAGCTTCCCTCTGACAGGTTCGAACTATGGCTACACCTTC	NA	TRBV27	NA	TRBJ1-2
CASSQSGTGPRGAFF	TGTGCCAGCAGTCAATCCGGGACAGGCCCCCGAGGAGCTTTCTTT	once	TRBV28	TRBD1	TRBJ1-1
CASSLSGTGPLHF	TGTGCCAGCAGTTTGTCCGGGACAGGGCCCCTCCACTTT	once	TRBV28	TRBD1	TRBJ1-6
CASSYISGGSTDTQYF	TGTGCCAGCAGCTACATTAGCGGGGGAAGCACAGATACGCAGTATTTT	once	TRBV5-4	TRBD2	TRBJ2-3
CASRTYSGDSQPQHF	TGTGCCAGCAGAACCTATTCAGGGGACAGTCAGCCCCAGCATTTT	NA	TRBV2	TRBD1	TRBJ1-5
CASSLVALAGGLQFF	TGTGCCAGCAGCTTGGTGGCTTTAGCGGGAGGTCTGCAGTTCTTC	NA	TRBV5-5	TRBD2	TRBJ2-1
CASSLGAGQENQPQHF	TGTGCCAGCAGCCTTGGTGCGGGACAGGAAAATCAGCCCCAGCATTTT	NA	TRBV5-4	TRBD1	TRBJ1-5
CASSPAGAYSNQPQHF	TGTGCCAGCAGCCCCGCGGGGGCCTATAGCAATCAGCCCCAGCATTTT	NA	TRBV27	NA	TRBJ1-5
CASSLLAGTGELFF	TGTGCCAGCAGCTTACTAGCGGGCACCGGGGAGCTGTTTTTT	NA	TRBV7-9	TRBD2	TRBJ2-2
CASGDRENILYGYTF	TGTGCCAGCGGGGACAGGGAAAACATCCTCTATGGCTACACCTTC	NA	TRBV5-1	TRBD1	TRBJ1-2
CASSLTGTAGTDTQYF	TGTGCCAGCTCCTTGACCGGGACTGCAGGCACAGATACGCAGTATTTT	NA	TRBV6-4	NA	TRBJ2-3
CATQLRTGRITLSGNTIYF	TGTGCCACCCAACTCCGGACAGGGAGGATAACACTCTCTGGAAACACCATATATTTT	once	TRBV19	TRBD1	TRBJ1-3
CSASRGSEAFF	TGCAGTGCTAGTCGGGGATCCGAAGCTTTCTTT	NA	TRBV20-1	NA	TRBJ1-1
CASSLRRADNEQFF	TGTGCCAGCAGCTTACGGCGGGCAGACAATGAGCAGTTCTTC	once	TRBV11-3	NA	TRBJ2-1
CASSDIGLPYNEQFF	TGTGCCAGCAGTGACATAGGACTACCCTACAATGAGCAGTTCTTC	NA	TRBV6-4	NA	TRBJ2-1
CASSPVGSVNTEAFF	TGTGCCAGCTCACCGGTGGGGAGCGTAAACACTGAAGCTTTCTTT	NA	TRBV18	NA	TRBJ1-1
CASTRVAGAWSEQFF	TGCGCCAGCACCCGGGTAGCGGGGGCCTGGAGTGAGCAGTTCTTC	NA	TRBV5-1	TRBD2	TRBJ2-1
CASSQEPGGTDNSPLHF	TGTGCCAGCAGTCAGGAACCCGGAGGGACAGATAATTCACCCCTCCACTTT	NA	TRBV6-6	TRBD1	TRBJ1-6
CASSAPGQTRTEAFF	TGTGCCAGTAGTGCTCCGGGACAGACACGAACTGAAGCTTTCTTT	NA	TRBV19	TRBD1	TRBJ1-1
CASSQDAGVNTEAFF	TGTGCCAGCAGCCAAGACGCGGGGGTCAACACTGAAGCTTTCTTT	NA	TRBV4-2	NA	TRBJ1-1
CASGQGEQFF	TGTGCCAGCGGTCAGGGTGAGCAGTTCTTC	NA	TRBV28	NA	TRBJ2-1
CASSPSGGSLRNEQFF	TGCGCCAGCAGCCCCTCGGGCGGGAGCTTAAGGAATGAGCAGTTCTTC	NA	TRBV4-1	TRBD2	TRBJ2-1
CASSQRVTGTNEKLFF	TGCGCCAGCAGCCAACGAGTTACAGGGACTAATGAAAAACTGTTTTTT	NA	TRBV4-1	NA	TRBJ1-4
CASSYIDRGFGQPQHF	TGTGCCAGCAGTTACATCGACAGGGGGTTTGGTCAGCCCCAGCATTTT	NA	TRBV6-2/TRBV6-3	TRBD1	TRBJ1-5
CVAGGAGYGYTF	TGTGTCGCAGGGGGCGCGGGCTATGGCTACACCTTC	NA	TRBV6-1	TRBD1	TRBJ1-2
CASSQGSIGARNSPLHF	TGCGCCAGCAGCCAAGGATCTATAGGGGCTCGTAATTCACCCCTCCACTTT	once	TRBV4-1	NA	TRBJ1-6
CATSDPDSPGEQYF	TGTGCCACCAGTGACCCTGACAGCCCCGGGGAGCAGTACTTC	NA	TRBV24-1	NA	TRBJ2-7
CASSLIRQLYNEQFF	TGTGCCAGCAGTTTAATTAGACAGTTATACAATGAGCAGTTCTTC	NA	TRBV28	NA	TRBJ2-1
CATSDWKGAGVETQYF	TGTGCCACCAGTGATTGGAAGGGGGCTGGGGTTGAGACCCAGTACTTC	NA	TRBV24-1	TRBD1	TRBJ2-5